A single sample gave rise to the 22 T cell receptor beta chains below, sequenced in a study of blood T cell repertoires in COVID-19. Method: immunoSEQ multiplex PCR; TCRdb's copy keeps in-frame clones and lacks some. The repertoire holds 70,000 to 100,000 clones, with 90% as singletons. The sequencing sample was made of peripheral blood. The source is a woman older than 75 with active or convalescent COVID-19.

This sequence joins TRBV27 and TRBJ2-1, with 8 bases aligning to TRBD1. This CDR3 contains 15 residues. Germline lookup yields CDR1 MNHEY and CDR2 SMNVEV (reference sequence). Losses at the gene ends were 5 bases for V and 10 bases for J; bases not matched to a gene: 13. The CDR3 region has the DNA TGTGCCAGCAGTCCGACGGACAGGGTCGGAGGGGAGCAGTTCTTC. Its protein product is CASSPTDRVGGEQFF.

This clone was counted a single time. CDR3: CATARVLNTEAFF. In DNA form, the CDR3 reads TGCGCCACCGCGAGGGTTTTGAACACTGAAGCTTTCTTT. This chain joins TRBV10-2 and TRBJ1-1; unclear D gene. The CDR3 has 13 amino acids. Germline assignment: CDR1 WSHSY and CDR2 SAAADI. Trimming left V 10 bases short and J 0 bases short, with 12 bases between.

The chain employs TRBV28 and TRBJ2-1, with 8 positions matching TRBD2. The CDR3 consists of 16 residues. With 3 bases clipped from V and 3 bases from J, the junction kept 7 bases outside the gene matches. Germline assignment: CDR1 MDHEN and CDR2 SYDVKM. The CDR3 DNA sequence: TGTGCCAGCAGTTTTGATAGCGGGATGGGCTACAATGAGCAGTTCTTC. Translation gives CASSFDSGMGYNEQFF. Using reference TRBV28 and TRBJ2-1 for the parts outside the CDR3, the full variable domain is DVKVTQSSRYLVKRTGEKVFLECVQDMDHENMFWYRQDPGLGLRLIYFSYDVKMKEKGDIPEGYSVSREKKERFSLILESASTNQTSMYLCASSFDSGMGYNEQFFGPGTRLTVL.

The chain employs TRBV9 and TRBJ1-3; a weak D match, TRBD1 (6 bases). Between the trimmed V and J ends, which lost 3 bases and 8 bases, there was a span of 21 bases. From germline, CDR1 is SGDLS and CDR2 YYNGEE. The CDR3 consists of 16 residues. The CDR3 sequence: CASSAKATGLTHTIYF. Written as DNA, the CDR3 is TGTGCCAGCAGCGCTAAAGCGACAGGCCTCACGCACACCATATATTTT.

The chain employs TRBV27 and TRBJ2-7, with D perhaps TRBD2 (5 bases). Germline V gene lookup returns CDR1 MNHEY and CDR2 SMNVEV (reference sequence). CDR3 length: 14 amino acids. The germline V and J ends were trimmed by 5 bases and 3 bases, with 14 bases remaining between them. The CDR3, as DNA: TGTGCCAGCAGTCGACAACTAGGTCGCTACGAGCAGTACTTC. This codes for CASSRQLGRYEQYF.

In its sample, this clone was seen a few times. V gene TRBV10-3 combines with J gene TRBJ2-1, with unresolved D. This CDR3 spans 13 amino acids. Germline CDR1 reads ENHRY; CDR2 reads SYGVKD. V lost 0 bases, J lost 9 bases, and 9 bases lay in between. The CDR3 coding sequence is TGTGCCATCAGTGAGTCGAATACAGTTGAGCAGTTCTTC. Translation gives CAISESNTVEQFF.

This clone was counted once. The chain carries TRBV6-1 and TRBJ2-1; D not certain. The CDR3 has 16 residues. Germline V lookup: CDR1 MNHNS, CDR2 SASEGT. V was cut by 2 bases and J by 3 bases, with 14 bases left in between. The CDR3 is CASSEYRTQNYNEQFF. CDR3 DNA: TGTGCCAGCAGTGAATACCGAACACAGAACTACAATGAGCAGTTCTTC.

The chain joins TRBV11-2 to TRBJ2-3; D is possibly TRBD2 (6 bases). Trimming removed 4 bases from V and 7 bases from J, with 21 bases in between. The germline gives CDR1 SGHAT, CDR2 FQNNGV. The CDR3 extends over 16 amino acids. CDR3 nucleotide sequence: TGTGCCAGCAGCTCCCATCTAGCGTCTACGGCTAATACGCAGTATTTT. This translates into CASSSHLASTANTQYF.

This chain connects TRBV19 to TRBJ2-2; D possibly corresponds to TRBD1 (7 bases). CDR3 length: 15 residues. From germline, CDR1 is LNHDA and CDR2 SQIVND (reference sequence). The V end lost 1 base, the J end lost 6 bases, and 12 bases lay between the germline ends. This CDR3 reads CASSIVGRGAGELFF. The CDR3 DNA sequence: TGTGCCAGTAGTATAGTGGGCAGGGGGGCCGGGGAGCTGTTTTTT.

V and J are TRBV5-6 and TRBJ1-2; 9 nucleotides match TRBD1. The CDR3 spans 14 residues. Germline V gene lookup returns CDR1 SGHDT and CDR2 YYEEEE. The ends lost 4 bases at V and 4 bases at J; junction bases unmatched: 5. The chain's CDR3 is CASSTGQGPYGYTF. In DNA form, the CDR3 reads TGTGCCAGCAGCACGGGACAGGGTCCCTATGGCTACACCTTC.

Only one count was recorded for this clone. V gene TRBV28 combines with J gene TRBJ1-4; D may be TRBD1 (6 bases). Trimming took off 5 bases at V and 0 bases at J, with 13 bases between the two ends. The CDR3 has 16 amino acids. CDR1 is MDHEN and CDR2 is SYDVKM in the germline V gene. In DNA form, the CDR3 reads TGTGCCAGCAGTACGACAGGCCTAACAACTAATGAAAAACTGTTTTTT. Its translation: CASSTTGLTTNEKLFF.

Written as DNA, the CDR3 is TGTGCCAGCAGCTTAGGCCTTGTGGGCAGGGTTGACTACGAGCAGTACTTC. This gives the protein CASSLGLVGRVDYEQYF. V and J are TRBV13 and TRBJ2-7, with D possibly matching TRBD1 (5 bases). Deletions cut 0 bases from V and 3 bases from J, with 18 bases between. Germline-derived CDR1 and CDR2 are PRHDT and FYEKMQ (reference sequence). The CDR3 length is 17 residues.

This chain links TRBV12-3 or TRBV12-4 with TRBJ2-1, with a possible D match to TRBD1 (5 bases). The CDR3 is 12 residues long. Trimming left V 6 bases short and J 8 bases short, with 11 bases between. The CDR3 loop is CASSFQGYEQFF. Here the CDR3 DNA reads TGTGCCAGCAGCTTCCAGGGATATGAGCAGTTCTTC.

The chain combines TRBV28 with TRBJ1-2; 8 bases match TRBD1. CDR1 MDHEN and CDR2 SYDVKM come from the germline V gene. V dropped 2 bases and J dropped 9; count of bases not matched to a gene: 8. The CDR3 runs 14 residues. DNA of the CDR3: TGTGCCAGCAGTTTACAGGCAGGGGGCCGGAGCTACACCTTC. Its protein product is CASSLQAGGRSYTF.

The CDR3 region is CASSPWTGQETQYF. The CDR3 nucleotides are TGTGCCAGCAGCCCCTGGACAGGGCAAGAGACCCAGTACTTC. V usage is TRBV3-1 (or the pseudogene TRBV3-2) and J usage is TRBJ2-5; TRBD1 aligns across 8 bases. Per germline, CDR1 LGHDT and CDR2 YNNKEL (reference sequence). The CDR3 extends over 14 amino acids. Trimming at V came to 4 bases and at J to 2 bases, leaving 3 bases not matched to a gene.

The rearrangement joins TRBV28 to TRBJ1-2; 9 nucleotides agree with TRBD1. CDR1 and CDR2 from the germline V gene are MDHEN and SYDVKM. The CDR3 loop spans 14 amino acids. The V gene end was trimmed by 8 bases and the J gene end by 5 bases; junction bases not matched to a gene: 9. The CDR3 DNA follows: TGTGCCAGCGGATCGGACAGGGGAGGATATGGCTACACCTTC. It encodes CASGSDRGGYGYTF.

The rearrangement links TRBV11-2 to TRBJ1-1, with TRBD1 matching over 7 bases. There are 17 residues in the CDR3. CDR1 SGHAT and CDR2 FQNNGV come from the germline V gene. Unmatched junction bases numbered 15, after V lost 8 bases and J lost 0 bases. The CDR3 loop is CASAGGGDRSMNTEAFF. CDR3 nucleotide sequence: TGTGCCAGCGCAGGAGGGGGCGATCGATCAATGAACACTGAAGCTTTCTTT.

The genes are TRBV19 and TRBJ1-4, with D unclear. CDR1 is LNHDA and CDR2 is SQIVND in the germline V gene (reference sequence). V was shortened by 3 bases and J by 7 bases, with 15 bases between the two germline ends. The CDR3 totals 15 residues. The CDR3 DNA sequence: TGTGCCAGTAGTATTTCGGCGGAGCCGGTTGAAAAACTGTTTTTT. Its translation is CASSISAEPVEKLFF.

The chain combines TRBV6-5 with TRBJ1-6, with D possibly TRBD1 on 6 matching bases. The germline V gene encodes CDR1 MNHEY and CDR2 SVGAGI. Trimming took 6 bases from V and 11 from J, leaving 17 bases between them. This CDR3 comprises 14 residues. CDR3: CASRAIGGETPLHF. DNA for the CDR3: TGTGCCAGCAGGGCCATTGGGGGCGAAACACCCCTCCACTTT.

The J gene is TRBJ1-4, the V gene TRBV15; D uncertain. Looked up from germline, CDR1 is LNHNV and CDR2 is YYDKDF (reference sequence). Trimming took off 1 base at V and 5 bases at J, with 5 bases between the two ends. The CDR3 runs 13 residues. CDR3 in amino acids: CATSRGRNEKLFF. The CDR3 nucleotides are TGTGCCACCAGCAGAGGGAGGAATGAAAAACTGTTTTTT.

This clone was found once. The chain employs TRBV5-5 and TRBJ2-2, with no clear D. V was pared by 2 bases and J by 0 bases, with 5 bases between. The CDR3 covers 14 residues. Germline V CDR1 and CDR2: SGHKS, YYEKEE (reference sequence). The CDR3 DNA reads as TGTGCCAGCAGCTTCGGAGCGAACACCGGGGAGCTGTTTTTT. Protein product: CASSFGANTGELFF.

The chain links TRBV19 to TRBJ1-2; TRBD1 matches 7 bases. Germline lookup yields CDR1 LNHDA and CDR2 SQIVND (reference sequence). J gave up 2 bases and V 10 bases, and 4 bases lay outside the gene matches. The CDR3 length is 12 residues. The CDR3 nucleotides are TGTGCCACCGAGGGACAGAACTATGGCTACACCTTC. Translating gives CATEGQNYGYTF. The whole variable domain, remainder taken from reference TRBV19 and TRBJ1-2, is DGGITQSPKYLFRKEGQNVTLSCEQNLNHDAMYWYRQDPGQGLRLIYYSQIVNDFQKGDIAEGYSVSREKKESFPLTVTSAQKNPTAFYLCATEGQNYGYTFGSGTRLTVV.